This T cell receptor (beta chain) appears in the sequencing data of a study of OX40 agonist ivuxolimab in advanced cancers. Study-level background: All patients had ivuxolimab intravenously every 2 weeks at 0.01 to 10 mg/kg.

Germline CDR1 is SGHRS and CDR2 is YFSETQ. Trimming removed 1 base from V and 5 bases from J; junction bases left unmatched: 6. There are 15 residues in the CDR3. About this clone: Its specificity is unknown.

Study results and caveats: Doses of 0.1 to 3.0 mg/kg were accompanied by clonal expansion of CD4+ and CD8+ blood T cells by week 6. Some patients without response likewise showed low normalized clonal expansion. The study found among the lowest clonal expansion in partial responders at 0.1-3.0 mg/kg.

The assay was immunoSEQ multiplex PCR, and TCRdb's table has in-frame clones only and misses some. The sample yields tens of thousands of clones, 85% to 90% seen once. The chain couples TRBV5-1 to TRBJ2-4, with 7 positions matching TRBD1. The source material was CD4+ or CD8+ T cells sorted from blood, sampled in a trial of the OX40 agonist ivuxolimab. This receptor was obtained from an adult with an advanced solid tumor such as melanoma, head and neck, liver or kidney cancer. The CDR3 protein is CASSLTGVMENIQYF. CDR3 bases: TGCGCCAGCAGCTTGACAGGGGTGATGGAAAACATTCAGTACTTC.